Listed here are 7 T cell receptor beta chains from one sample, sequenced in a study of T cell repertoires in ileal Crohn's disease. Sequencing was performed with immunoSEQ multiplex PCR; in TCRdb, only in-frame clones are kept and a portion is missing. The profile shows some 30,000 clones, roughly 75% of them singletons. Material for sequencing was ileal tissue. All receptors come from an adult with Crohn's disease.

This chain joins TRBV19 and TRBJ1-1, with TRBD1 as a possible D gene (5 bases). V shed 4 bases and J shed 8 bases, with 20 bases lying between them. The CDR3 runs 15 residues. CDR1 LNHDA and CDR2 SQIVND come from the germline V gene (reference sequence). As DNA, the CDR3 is TGTGCCAGTAGTACGGGGAGGGGACTCGGGGTAGAAGCTTTCTTT. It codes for CASSTGRGLGVEAFF.

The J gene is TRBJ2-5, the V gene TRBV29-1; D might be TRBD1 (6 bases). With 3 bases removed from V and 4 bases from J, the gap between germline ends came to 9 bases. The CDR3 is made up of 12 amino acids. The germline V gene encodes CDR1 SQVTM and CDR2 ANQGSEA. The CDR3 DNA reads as TGCAGCGTTGACGTAGGGGGAGAGACCCAGTACTTC. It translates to CSVDVGGETQYF.

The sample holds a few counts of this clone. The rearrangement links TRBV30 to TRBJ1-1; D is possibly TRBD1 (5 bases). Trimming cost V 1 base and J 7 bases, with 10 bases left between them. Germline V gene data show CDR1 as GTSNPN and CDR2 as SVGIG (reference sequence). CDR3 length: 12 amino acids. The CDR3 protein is CAWSGQWDEAFF. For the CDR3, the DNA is TGTGCCTGGAGTGGACAGTGGGATGAAGCTTTCTTT.

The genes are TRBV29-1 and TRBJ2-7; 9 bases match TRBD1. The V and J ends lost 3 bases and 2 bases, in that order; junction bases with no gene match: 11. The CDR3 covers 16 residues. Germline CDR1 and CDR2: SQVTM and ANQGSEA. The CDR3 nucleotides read TGCAGCGTTGAGGTTTGGGGACAGGGCGGGCCCTACGAGCAGTACTTC. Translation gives CSVEVWGQGGPYEQYF.

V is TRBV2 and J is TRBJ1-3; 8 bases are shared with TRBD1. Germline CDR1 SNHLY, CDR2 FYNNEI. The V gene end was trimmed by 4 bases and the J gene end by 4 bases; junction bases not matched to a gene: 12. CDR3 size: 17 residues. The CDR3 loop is CASSGETDRGPGNTIYF. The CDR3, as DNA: TGTGCCAGCAGTGGGGAGACCGACAGGGGACCCGGAAACACCATATATTTT.

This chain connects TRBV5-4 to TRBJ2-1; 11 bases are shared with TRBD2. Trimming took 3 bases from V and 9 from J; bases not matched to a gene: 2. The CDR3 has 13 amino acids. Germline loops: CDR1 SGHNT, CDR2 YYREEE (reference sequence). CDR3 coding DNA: TGTGCCAGCAGCTCGGGACTAGCGGTTGAGCAGTTCTTC. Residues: CASSSGLAVEQFF.

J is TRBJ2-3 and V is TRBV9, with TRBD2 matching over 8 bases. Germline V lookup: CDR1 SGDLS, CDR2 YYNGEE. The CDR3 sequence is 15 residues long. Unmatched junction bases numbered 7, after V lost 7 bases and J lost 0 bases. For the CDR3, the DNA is TGTGCCAGCTGCGCTAGCGGGCTAAGCACAGATACGCAGTATTTT. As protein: CASCASGLSTDTQYF.